The clone carrying this T cell receptor beta chain has more than one count but fewer than ten. Its antigen is not identified. The second PCR ran roughly 6 to 11 cycles with a sample-barcoded 5' primer and J-beta primers. Via MiXCR, TCRdb re-called the 5' RACE reads, giving one row per CDR3 protein. The repertoire has approximately 580,000 distinct CDR3 sequences, around 24% of them found once; the top ten carry just under 9%. CDR3 length: 14 residues. Trimming stripped 2 bases from V and 6 bases from J, with 10 bases between. The germline gives CDR1 LGHNA, CDR2 YSLEER. The record originates from a study of blood T cells in healthy people across ages. Regarding the study as a whole: Long-lived donors exceeded aged donors in naive CD4+ cells and diversity.

This same sample was also taken into another study, of T cells of mothers and their children.

The clonotype was recovered from a boy aged 5-17 years in good health. This rearrangement joins TRBV4-3 to TRBJ2-2; D not certain. Sequenced material: blood. CDR3 coding DNA: TGCGCCAGCAGCCAAAGTCCGCCCCCCGGGGAGCTGTTTTTT. Protein sequence: CASSQSPPPGELFF.